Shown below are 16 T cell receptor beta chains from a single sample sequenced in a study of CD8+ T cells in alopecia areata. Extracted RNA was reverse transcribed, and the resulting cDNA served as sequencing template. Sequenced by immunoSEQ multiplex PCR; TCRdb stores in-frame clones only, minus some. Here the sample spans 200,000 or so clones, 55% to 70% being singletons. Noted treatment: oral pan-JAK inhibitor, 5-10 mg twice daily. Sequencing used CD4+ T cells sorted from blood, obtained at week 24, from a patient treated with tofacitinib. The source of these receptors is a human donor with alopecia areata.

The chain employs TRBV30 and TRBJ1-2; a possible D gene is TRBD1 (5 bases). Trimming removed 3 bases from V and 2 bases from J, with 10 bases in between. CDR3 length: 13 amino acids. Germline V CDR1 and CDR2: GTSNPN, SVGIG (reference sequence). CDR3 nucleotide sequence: TGTGCCTGGAGCAGGGATAGAAACTATGGCTACACCTTC. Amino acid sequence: CAWSRDRNYGYTF.

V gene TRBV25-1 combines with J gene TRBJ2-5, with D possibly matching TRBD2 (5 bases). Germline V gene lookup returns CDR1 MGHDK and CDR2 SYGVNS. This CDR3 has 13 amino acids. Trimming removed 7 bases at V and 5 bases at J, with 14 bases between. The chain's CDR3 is CASTPEGGETQYF. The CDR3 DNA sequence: TGTGCCAGCACCCCCGAGGGCGGGGAGACCCAGTACTTC.

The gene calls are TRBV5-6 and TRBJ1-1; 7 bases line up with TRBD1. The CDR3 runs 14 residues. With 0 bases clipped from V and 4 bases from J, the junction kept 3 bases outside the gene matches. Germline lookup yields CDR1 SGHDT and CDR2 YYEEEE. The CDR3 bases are TGTGCCAGCAGCTTGGCCCAGGGGGGCACTGAAGCTTTCTTT. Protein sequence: CASSLAQGGTEAFF. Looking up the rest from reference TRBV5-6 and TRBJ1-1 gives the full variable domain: DAGVTQSPTHLIKTRGQQVTLRCSPKSGHDTVSWYQQALGQGPQFIFQYYEEEERQRGNFPDRFSGHQFPNYSSELNVNALLLGDSALYLCASSLAQGGTEAFFGQGTRLTVV.

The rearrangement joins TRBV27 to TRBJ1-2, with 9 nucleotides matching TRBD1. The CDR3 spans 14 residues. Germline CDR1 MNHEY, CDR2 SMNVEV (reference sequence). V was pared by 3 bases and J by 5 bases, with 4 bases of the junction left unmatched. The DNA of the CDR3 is TGTGCCAGCAGTTTTCACAGGGGGCAGTATGGCTACACCTTC. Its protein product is CASSFHRGQYGYTF.

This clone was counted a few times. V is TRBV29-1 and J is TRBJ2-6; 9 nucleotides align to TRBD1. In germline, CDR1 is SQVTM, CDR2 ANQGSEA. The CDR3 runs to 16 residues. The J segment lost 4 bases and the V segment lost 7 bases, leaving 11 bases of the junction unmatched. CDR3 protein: CSAGTGGEAGANVLTF. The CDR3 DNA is TGCAGCGCTGGTACAGGGGGCGAGGCGGGGGCCAACGTCCTGACTTTC.

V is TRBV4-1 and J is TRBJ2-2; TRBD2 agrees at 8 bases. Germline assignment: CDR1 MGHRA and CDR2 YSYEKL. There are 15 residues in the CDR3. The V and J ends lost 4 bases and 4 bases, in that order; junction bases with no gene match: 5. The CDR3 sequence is CASSPGGAGTGELFF. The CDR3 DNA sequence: TGCGCCAGCAGCCCGGGGGGGGCAGGCACCGGGGAGCTGTTTTTT.

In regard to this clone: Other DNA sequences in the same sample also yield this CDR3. CDR3 sequence reads: CASSVGAGGGNEQFF. The CDR3 bases are TGTGCCAGCAGCGTAGGGGCGGGAGGCGGAAATGAGCAGTTCTTC. The chain is built from TRBV9 and TRBJ2-1, with 8 bases lining up with TRBD2. The CDR3 spans 15 residues. J lost 7 bases, V lost 0 bases, and 6 bases had no gene match. In germline, CDR1 is SGDLS, CDR2 YYNGEE.

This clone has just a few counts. The CDR3 nucleotides are TGCGCCAGCAGCTCGGGACGGGACGGGGGTCAAGAGACCCAGTACTTC. It encodes CASSSGRDGGQETQYF. This chain links TRBV5-1 with TRBJ2-5, with D perhaps TRBD2 (6 bases). The germline V and J ends were trimmed by 3 bases and 2 bases, with 17 bases remaining between them. The CDR3 runs 16 residues. The V gene's germline CDR1 is SGHRS and CDR2 YFSETQ.

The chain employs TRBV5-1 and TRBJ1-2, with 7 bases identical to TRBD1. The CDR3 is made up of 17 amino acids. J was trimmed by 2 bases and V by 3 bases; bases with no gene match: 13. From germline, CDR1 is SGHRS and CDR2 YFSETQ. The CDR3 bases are TGCGCCAGCAGCTCCGGACAGGACGCGGTTCCCAACTATGGCTACACCTTC. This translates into CASSSGQDAVPNYGYTF.

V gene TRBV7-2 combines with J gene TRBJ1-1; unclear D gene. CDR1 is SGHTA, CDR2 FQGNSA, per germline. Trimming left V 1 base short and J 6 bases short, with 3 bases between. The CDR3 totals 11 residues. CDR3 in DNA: TGTGCCAGCAGCTTAGACGCTGAAGCTTTCTTT. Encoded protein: CASSLDAEAFF. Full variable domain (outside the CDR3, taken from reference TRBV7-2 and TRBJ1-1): GAGVSQSPSNKVTEKGKDVELRCDPISGHTALYWYRQSLGQGLEFLIYFQGNSAPDKSGLPSDRFSAERTGGSVSTLTIQRTQQEDSAVYLCASSLDAEAFFGQGTRLTVV.

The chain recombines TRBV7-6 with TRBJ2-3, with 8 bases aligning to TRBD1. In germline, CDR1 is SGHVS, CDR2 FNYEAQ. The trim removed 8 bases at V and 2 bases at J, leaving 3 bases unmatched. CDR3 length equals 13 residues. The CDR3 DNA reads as TGTGCCAGCGGACAGGGTCACACAGATACGCAGTATTTT. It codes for CASGQGHTDTQYF.

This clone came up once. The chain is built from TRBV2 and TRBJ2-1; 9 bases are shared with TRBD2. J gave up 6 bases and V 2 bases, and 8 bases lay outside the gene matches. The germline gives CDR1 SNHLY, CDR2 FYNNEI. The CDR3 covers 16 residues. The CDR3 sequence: CASSEISLAGTNEQFF. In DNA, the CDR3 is TGTGCCAGCAGTGAAATTAGTCTAGCGGGGACCAATGAGCAGTTCTTC.

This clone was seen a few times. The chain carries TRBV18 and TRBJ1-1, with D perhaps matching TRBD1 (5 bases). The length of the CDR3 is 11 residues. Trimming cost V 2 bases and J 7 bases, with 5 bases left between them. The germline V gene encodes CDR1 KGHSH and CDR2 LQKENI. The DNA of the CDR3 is TGTGCCAGCTCACCAGACAGTGAAGCTTTCTTT. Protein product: CASSPDSEAFF.

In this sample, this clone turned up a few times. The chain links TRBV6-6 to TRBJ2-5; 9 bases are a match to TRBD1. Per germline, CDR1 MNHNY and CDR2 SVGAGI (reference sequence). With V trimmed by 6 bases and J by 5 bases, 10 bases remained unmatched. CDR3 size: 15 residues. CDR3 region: CASSENRGPGETQYF. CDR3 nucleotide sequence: TGTGCCAGCAGCGAAAACAGGGGGCCCGGGGAGACCCAGTACTTC.

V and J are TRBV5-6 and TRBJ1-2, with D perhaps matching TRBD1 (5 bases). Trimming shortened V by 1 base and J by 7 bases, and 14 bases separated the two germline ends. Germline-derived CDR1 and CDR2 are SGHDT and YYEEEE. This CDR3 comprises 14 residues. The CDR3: CASSLRADIFGYTF. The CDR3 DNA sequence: TGTGCCAGCAGCTTGAGGGCGGACATATTTGGCTACACCTTC.

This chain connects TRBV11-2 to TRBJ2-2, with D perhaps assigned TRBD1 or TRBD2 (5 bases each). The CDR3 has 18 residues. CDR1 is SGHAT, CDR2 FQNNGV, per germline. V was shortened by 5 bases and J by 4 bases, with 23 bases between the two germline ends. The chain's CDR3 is CASSPRDVLGSVTGELFF. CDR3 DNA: TGTGCCAGCAGCCCCCGGGACGTGCTAGGATCAGTCACCGGGGAGCTGTTTTTT.